Below are 6 T cell receptor beta chains sequenced from a single sample in a study of neoadjuvant anti-PD-1 for oral cavity cancer. Method: immunoSEQ multiplex PCR; TCRdb's copy keeps in-frame clones and lacks some. The repertoire holds fewer than 20,000 clones, with 66% as singletons. The specimen comprised PBMCs, sampled before nivolumab (anti-PD-1) treatment. These receptors were taken from a person aged 35-79 years with oral cavity squamous cell carcinoma.

The chain couples TRBV6-5 to TRBJ2-7; 7 positions match TRBD1. Germline CDR1 and CDR2: MNHEY and SVGAGI. The CDR3 runs 11 residues. V was clipped by 6 bases and J by 4 bases; unmatched bases: 0. CDR3 loop: CASRQGYEQYF. Written as DNA, the CDR3 is TGTGCCAGCAGACAGGGGTACGAGCAGTACTTC.

This chain's CDR3 is CASSLQTSNTEAFF. The CDR3 DNA sequence: TGCGCCAGCAGCTTGCAGACATCTAACACTGAAGCTTTCTTT. The chain carries TRBV5-1 and TRBJ1-1, with D hard to call. The CDR3 consists of 14 residues. The germline V gene has CDR1 SGHRS and CDR2 YFSETQ. V was pared by 1 base and J by 2 bases, with 9 bases between.

This clone was detected only a few times. This chain joins TRBV6-5 and TRBJ1-2, with 8 bases lining up with TRBD1. V dropped 2 bases and J dropped 5; count of bases not matched to a gene: 7. Germline CDR1 and CDR2: MNHEY and SVGAGI. The CDR3 totals 15 residues. Here the CDR3 DNA reads TGTGCCAGCAGTTACACCGGGACAGGCGGATATGGCTACACCTTC. Protein sequence: CASSYTGTGGYGYTF.

This clone was seen a handful of times. This chain connects TRBV5-1 to TRBJ1-3, with D perhaps matching TRBD1 (5 bases). The CDR3 covers 16 residues. V was cut by 4 bases and J by 0 bases, with 14 bases left in between. Germline V gene sequence: CDR1 SGHRS, CDR2 YFSETQ. The CDR3 here is CASSPAGGTSGNTIYF. As DNA, the CDR3 is TGCGCCAGCAGCCCTGCGGGAGGGACCTCTGGAAACACCATATATTTT.

The rearrangement joins TRBV2 to TRBJ2-5, with a tentative D call TRBD2 (7 bases). The CDR3 spans 13 residues. Germline CDR1 is SNHLY and CDR2 is FYNNEI. The ends were cut back, 9 bases at V and 2 bases at J, with 13 bases in the middle. CDR3 protein: CARGASGQETQYF. For the CDR3, the DNA is TGTGCCAGGGGGGCTAGCGGACAAGAGACCCAGTACTTC.

The chain recombines TRBV19 with TRBJ1-5; D remains unclear. CDR1 and CDR2 (germline): LNHDA, SQIVND (reference sequence). Trimming removed 5 bases at V and 0 bases at J, with 20 bases between. This CDR3 is built from 18 residues. CDR3: CASSPRDLTPNSNQPQHF. The DNA of the CDR3 is TGTGCCAGTAGTCCCCGAGACCTGACACCGAATAGCAATCAGCCCCAGCATTTT.